This TCR beta chain was recorded in a study of breast tumors, draining lymph nodes, adjacent tissues. This CDR3 spans 16 amino acids. V was clipped by 2 bases and J by 5 bases, with 15 bases between them. The germline V gene encodes CDR1 SGHAT and CDR2 FQDESV (reference sequence). This clonotype was seen repeatedly, ten times or more. The lymph nodes were axillary draining lymph nodes from breast cancer patients. In TCRdb, the multiplex PCR reads were re-called with MiXCR into one record per CDR3 protein. The table records 150,000 to 200,000 distinct CDR3 sequences, around a third of them present only once.

The sequencing sample was made of axillary lymph node tissue. The chain couples TRBV11-1 to TRBJ2-2; D is tentatively TRBD1 or TRBD2 (6 bases each). The TCR comes from a female donor with breast cancer. Some clones in this sample may be carry-over from other donors' samples. Here the CDR3 reads CASSLFGGRRTGELFF. The CDR3 DNA reads TGTGCCAGCAGCTTATTTGGGGGGCGCAGGACCGGGGAGCTGTTTTTT.